What follows is one T cell receptor beta chain and its context. Trimming removed 4 bases at V and 3 bases at J, with 15 bases between. CDR1 and CDR2 from the germline V gene are SGHTA and FQGNSA. This CDR3 has 15 amino acids. Noted treatment: some 19 received Ad26.COV2.S at low or high dose, single or two shots; about 5 received placebo; per-sample allocation not given. At day 63 after the first vaccine or placebo injection, samples were drawn. These data are taken from a study of Ad26.COV2.S vaccination and SARS-CoV-2 variants. This table comes from immunoSEQ multiplex PCR, and its TCRdb copy is limited to in-frame clones, with some not included. The sample lists 300,000 to 350,000 clones; 75% to 90% were seen once.

The specimen comprised peripheral blood, sampled in a trial of Ad26.COV2.S vaccine versus placebo. The J gene is TRBJ1-2, the V gene TRBV7-2; a weak D match, TRBD1 (5 bases). The source is a person aged 18-65 years who received the Ad26.COV2.S COVID-19 vaccine or a placebo. The CDR3 coding sequence is TGTGCCAGCAGCTCCCCCGGGGGGACGTACTATGGCTACACCTTC. This translates into CASSSPGGTYYGYTF. Full variable domain (missing parts from reference TRBV7-2 and TRBJ1-2): GAGVSQSPSNKVTEKGKDVELRCDPISGHTALYWYRQSLGQGLEFLIYFQGNSAPDKSGLPSDRFSAERTGGSVSTLTIQRTQQEDSAVYLCASSSPGGTYYGYTFGSGTRLTVV.